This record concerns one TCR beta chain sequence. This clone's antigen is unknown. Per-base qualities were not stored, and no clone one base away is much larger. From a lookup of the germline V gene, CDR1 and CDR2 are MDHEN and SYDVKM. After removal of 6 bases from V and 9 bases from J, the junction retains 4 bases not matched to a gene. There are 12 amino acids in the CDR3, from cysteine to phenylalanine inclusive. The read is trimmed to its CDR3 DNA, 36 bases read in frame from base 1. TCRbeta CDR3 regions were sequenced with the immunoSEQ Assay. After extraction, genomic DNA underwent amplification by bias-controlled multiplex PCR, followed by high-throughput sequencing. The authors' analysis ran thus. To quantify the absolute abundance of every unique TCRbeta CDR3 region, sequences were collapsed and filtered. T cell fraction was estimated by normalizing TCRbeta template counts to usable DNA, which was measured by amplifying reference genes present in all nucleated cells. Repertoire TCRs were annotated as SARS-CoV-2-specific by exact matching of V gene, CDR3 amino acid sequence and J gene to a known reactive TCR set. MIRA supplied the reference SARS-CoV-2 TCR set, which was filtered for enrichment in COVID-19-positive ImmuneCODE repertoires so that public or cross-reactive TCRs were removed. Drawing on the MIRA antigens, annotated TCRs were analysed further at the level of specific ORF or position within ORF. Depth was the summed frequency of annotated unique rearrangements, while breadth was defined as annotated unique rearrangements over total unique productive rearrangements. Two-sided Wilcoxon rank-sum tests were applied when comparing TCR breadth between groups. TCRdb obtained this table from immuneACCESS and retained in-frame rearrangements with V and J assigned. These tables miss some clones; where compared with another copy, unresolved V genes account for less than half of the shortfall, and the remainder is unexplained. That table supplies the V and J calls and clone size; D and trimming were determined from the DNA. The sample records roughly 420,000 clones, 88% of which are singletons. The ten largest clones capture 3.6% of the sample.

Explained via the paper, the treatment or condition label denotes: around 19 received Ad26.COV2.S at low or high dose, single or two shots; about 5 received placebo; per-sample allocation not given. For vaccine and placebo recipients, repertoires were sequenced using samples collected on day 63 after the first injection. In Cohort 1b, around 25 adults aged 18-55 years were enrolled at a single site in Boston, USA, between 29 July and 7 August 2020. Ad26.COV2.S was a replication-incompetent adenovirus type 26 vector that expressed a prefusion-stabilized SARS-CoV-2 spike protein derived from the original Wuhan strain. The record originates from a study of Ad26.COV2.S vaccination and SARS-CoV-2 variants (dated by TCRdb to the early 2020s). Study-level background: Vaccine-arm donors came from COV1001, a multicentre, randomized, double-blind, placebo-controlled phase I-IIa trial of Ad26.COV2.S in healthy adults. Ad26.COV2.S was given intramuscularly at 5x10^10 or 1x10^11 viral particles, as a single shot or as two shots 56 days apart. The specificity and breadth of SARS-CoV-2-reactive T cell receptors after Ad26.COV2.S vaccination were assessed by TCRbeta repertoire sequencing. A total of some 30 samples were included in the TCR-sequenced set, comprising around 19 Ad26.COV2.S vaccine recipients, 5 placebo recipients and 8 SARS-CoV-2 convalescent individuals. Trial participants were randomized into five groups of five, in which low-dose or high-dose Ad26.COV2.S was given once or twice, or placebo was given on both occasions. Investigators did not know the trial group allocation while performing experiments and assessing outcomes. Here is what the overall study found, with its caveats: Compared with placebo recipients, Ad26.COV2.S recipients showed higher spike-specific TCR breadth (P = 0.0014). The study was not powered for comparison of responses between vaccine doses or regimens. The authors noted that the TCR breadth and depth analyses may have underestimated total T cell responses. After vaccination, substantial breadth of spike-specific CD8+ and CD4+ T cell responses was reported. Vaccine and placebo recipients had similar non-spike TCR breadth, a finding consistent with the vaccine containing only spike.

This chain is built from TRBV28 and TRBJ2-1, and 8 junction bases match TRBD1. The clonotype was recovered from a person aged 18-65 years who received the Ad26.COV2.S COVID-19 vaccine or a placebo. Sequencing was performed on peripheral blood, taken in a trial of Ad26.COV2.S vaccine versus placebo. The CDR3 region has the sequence CASRPDRGEQFF. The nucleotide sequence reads TGTGCCAGCAGACCCGACAGGGGTGAGCAGTTCTTC. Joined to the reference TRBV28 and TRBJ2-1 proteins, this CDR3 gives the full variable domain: DVKVTQSSRYLVKRTGEKVFLECVQDMDHENMFWYRQDPGLGLRLIYFSYDVKMKEKGDIPEGYSVSREKKERFSLILESASTNQTSMYLCASRPDRGEQFFGPGTRLTVL.